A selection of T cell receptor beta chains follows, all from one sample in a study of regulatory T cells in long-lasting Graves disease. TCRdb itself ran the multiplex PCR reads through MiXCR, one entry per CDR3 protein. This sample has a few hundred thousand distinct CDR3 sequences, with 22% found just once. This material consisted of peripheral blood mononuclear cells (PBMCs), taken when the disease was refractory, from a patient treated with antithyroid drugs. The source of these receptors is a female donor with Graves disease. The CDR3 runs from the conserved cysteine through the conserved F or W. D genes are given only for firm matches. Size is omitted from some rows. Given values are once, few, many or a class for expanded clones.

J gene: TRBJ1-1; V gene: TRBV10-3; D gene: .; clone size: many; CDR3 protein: CAISRDTPNTEAFF; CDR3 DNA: TGTGCCATCAGCCGGGACACGCCGAACACTGAAGCTTTCTTT
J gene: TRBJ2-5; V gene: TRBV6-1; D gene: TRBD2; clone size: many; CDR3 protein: CASGLGLAQETQYF; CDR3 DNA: TGTGCCAGCGGTCTTGGACTAGCGCAAGAGACCCAGTACTTC
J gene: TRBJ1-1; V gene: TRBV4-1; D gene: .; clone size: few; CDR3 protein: CASSQGPVNTEAFF; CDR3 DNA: TGCGCCAGCAGCCAGGGACCGGTGAACACTGAAGCTTTCTTT
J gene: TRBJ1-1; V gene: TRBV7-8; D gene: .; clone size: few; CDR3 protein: CASKTRGAWTEAFF; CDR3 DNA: TGTGCCAGCAAAACCCGGGGGGCATGGACTGAAGCTTTCTTT
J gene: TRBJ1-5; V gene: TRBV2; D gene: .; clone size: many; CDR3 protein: CASSEYGGLNQPQHF; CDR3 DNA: TGTGCCAGCAGTGAATATGGGGGACTTAATCAGCCCCAGCATTTT
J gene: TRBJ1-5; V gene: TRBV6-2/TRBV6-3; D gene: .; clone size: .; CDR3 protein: CASSAQKLAGVQPQHF; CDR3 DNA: TGTGCCAGCAGTGCCCAGAAGTTAGCAGGGGTTCAGCCCCAGCATTTT
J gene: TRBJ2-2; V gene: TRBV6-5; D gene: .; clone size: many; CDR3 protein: CASSYSKAAGELFF; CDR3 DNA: TGTGCCAGCAGTTACTCGAAAGCGGCCGGGGAGCTGTTTTTT
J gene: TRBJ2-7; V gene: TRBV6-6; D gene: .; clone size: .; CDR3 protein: CASSYSGAPSYEQYF; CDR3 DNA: TGTGCCAGCAGTTACTCGGGGGCACCCTCCTACGAGCAGTACTTC
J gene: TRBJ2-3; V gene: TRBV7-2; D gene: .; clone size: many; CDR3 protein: CASSELADTQYF; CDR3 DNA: TGTGCCAGCAGCGAGTTGGCAGATACGCAGTATTTT
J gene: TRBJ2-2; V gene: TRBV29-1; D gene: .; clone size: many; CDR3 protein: CSVGQAANTGELFF; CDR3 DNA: TGCAGCGTTGGGCAGGCCGCGAACACCGGGGAGCTGTTTTTT
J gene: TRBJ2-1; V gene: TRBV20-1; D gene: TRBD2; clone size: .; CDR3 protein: CSATRGTSGKAGDEQFF; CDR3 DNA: TGCAGTGCAACCCGCGGGACTAGCGGGAAAGCCGGCGATGAGCAGTTCTTC
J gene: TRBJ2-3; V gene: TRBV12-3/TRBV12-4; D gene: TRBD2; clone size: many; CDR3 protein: CASSFGATSGRGGDTQYF; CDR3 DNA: TGTGCCAGCAGTTTCGGGGCCACTAGCGGGAGAGGTGGAGATACGCAGTATTTT
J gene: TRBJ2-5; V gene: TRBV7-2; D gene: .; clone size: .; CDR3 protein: CASSPSGGMVQETQYF; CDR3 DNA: TGTGCCAGCAGCCCCTCGGGCGGGATGGTCCAAGAGACCCAGTACTTC
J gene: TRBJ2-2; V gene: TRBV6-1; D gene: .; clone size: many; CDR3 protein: CASTGYRVPTGELFF; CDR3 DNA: TGTGCCAGCACTGGGTACAGGGTTCCAACCGGGGAGCTGTTTTTT
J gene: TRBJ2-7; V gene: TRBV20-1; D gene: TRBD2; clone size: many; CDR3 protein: CSGTSTSWSYEQYF; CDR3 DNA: TGCAGTGGGACTAGTACCTCGTGGAGCTACGAGCAGTACTTC
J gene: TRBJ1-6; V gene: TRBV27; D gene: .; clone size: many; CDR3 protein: CASSLTDNSPLHF; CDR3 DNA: TGTGCCAGCAGTTTGACAGATAATTCACCCCTCCACTTT
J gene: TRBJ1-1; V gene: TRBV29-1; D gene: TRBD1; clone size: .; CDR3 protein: CSVDRGHTEAFF; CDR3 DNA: TGCAGCGTTGACAGGGGGCACACTGAAGCTTTCTTT
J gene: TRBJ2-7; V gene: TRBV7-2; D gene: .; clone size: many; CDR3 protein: CASSLTRGEQYF; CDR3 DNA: TGTGCCAGCAGCTTAACCCGTGGCGAGCAGTACTTC